The 8 T cell receptor beta chains presented below share a single source sample, sequenced in a study of blood T cell repertoires in COVID-19. Assay used: immunoSEQ multiplex PCR; TCRdb lists only in-frame clones, some missing. The table shows roughly 310,000 clones, with 75% to 90% occurring only once. Sequences were obtained from PBMCs or T cells enriched from blood (not recorded which). The source is a woman aged 40 to 50 who had recovered from COVID-19.

The rearrangement joins TRBV7-8 to TRBJ1-6; 9 nucleotides align to TRBD1. Germline V gene sequence: CDR1 SGHVS, CDR2 FQNEAQ. The CDR3 extends over 18 amino acids. V dropped 2 bases and J dropped 6; count of bases not matched to a gene: 11. In DNA form, the CDR3 reads TGTGCCAGCAGCTTAAGGGATCCCGGGACAGGGAGTAATTCACCCCTCCACTTT. This gives the protein CASSLRDPGTGSNSPLHF.

V usage is TRBV29-1 and J usage is TRBJ2-5; D is unresolved. The V end lost 3 bases, the J end lost 7 bases, and 9 bases lay between the germline ends. Germline CDR1 and CDR2: SQVTM and ANQGSEA. CDR3 size: 11 residues. CDR3 sequence: CSVDLNWTQYF. CDR3 nucleotides: TGCAGCGTTGATTTAAACTGGACCCAGTACTTC.

The J gene is TRBJ2-7, the V gene TRBV9; weak D call: TRBD2 (6 bases). Trimming pared 0 bases from V and 5 bases from J, leaving 12 bases between. This CDR3 region has 14 residues. In germline, CDR1 is SGDLS, CDR2 YYNGEE. The CDR3 bases are TGTGCCAGCAGCGTAGGTCTAGCGAACCACGAGCAGTACTTC. Residues: CASSVGLANHEQYF.

The V and J genes are TRBV5-4 and TRBJ2-7; 9 bases are a match to TRBD2. CDR1 is SGHNT and CDR2 is YYREEE in the germline V gene (reference sequence). Trimming cost V 9 bases and J 7 bases; bases outside gene matches: 14. This CDR3 region has 14 residues. The CDR3 spells CATEALSGRHEQYF. The CDR3 DNA sequence: TGTGCCACCGAGGCCCTCAGCGGGAGGCATGAGCAGTACTTC.

The rearrangement joins TRBV7-9 to TRBJ2-7; 8 nucleotides agree with TRBD1. Germline V gene lookup returns CDR1 SEHNR and CDR2 FQNEAQ (reference sequence). The CDR3 loop spans 14 amino acids. V dropped 5 bases and J dropped 3; count of bases not matched to a gene: 6. The CDR3, as DNA: TGTGCCAGCAGCACCGGACAGGGTGACTACGAGCAGTACTTC. As protein: CASSTGQGDYEQYF.

The chain employs TRBV7-2 and TRBJ2-7; tentatively, D is TRBD1 (5 bases). This CDR3 is 15 amino acids long. Germline V gives CDR1 SGHTA, CDR2 FQGNSA. With 1 base removed from V and 0 bases from J, the gap between germline ends came to 10 bases. As DNA, the CDR3 is TGTGCCAGCAGCTTAGGCAGGGTGAGCTCCTACGAGCAGTACTTC. Translated: CASSLGRVSSYEQYF. Filled out from reference TRBV7-2 and TRBJ2-7, the complete variable domain reads GAGVSQSPSNKVTEKGKDVELRCDPISGHTALYWYRQSLGQGLEFLIYFQGNSAPDKSGLPSDRFSAERTGGSVSTLTIQRTQQEDSAVYLCASSLGRVSSYEQYFGPGTRLTVT.

The rearrangement joins TRBV11-3 to TRBJ2-7; 8 nucleotides line up with TRBD1. This CDR3 has 15 residues. V lost 5 bases, J lost 1 base, and 7 bases stayed unmatched. CDR1 and CDR2 from the germline V gene are SGHNT and YENEEA. The CDR3 nucleotides read TGTGCCAGCAGCCTACAGGGGGGCACTTCCTACGAGCAGTACTTC. Residues: CASSLQGGTSYEQYF.

This clone came up once. The chain is built from TRBV24-1 and TRBJ2-3, with 10 bases matching TRBD1. Germline trimming cut 5 bases from V and 6 bases from J; bases unmatched to any gene: 13. The CDR3 contains 17 residues. CDR1 is KGHDR, CDR2 SFDVKD, per germline. CDR3 sequence reads: CATSVINRDRGTDTQYF. The CDR3 coding sequence is TGTGCCACCAGTGTTATTAACCGGGACAGGGGTACGGATACGCAGTATTTT.